The TCR beta chain under discussion was sequenced for a study of blood T cell repertoires in COVID-19. About the research overall: From the United States, Italy and Spain came samples of acute and convalescent COVID-19. In each case, the material was cDNA or gDNA derived from T cells, B-cell-depleted T cells, or PBMCs.

Original processing methods: It was from reference gene primer amplification that nucleated cell counts were estimated. Clones were read by immunoSEQ multiplex PCR, and TCRdb kept only the in-frame ones, dropping some. Clone size and the V and J calls come from that table; the DNA yielded D and trimming. This table has 190,000 or so clones, approximately 87% appearing once. The V end lost 1 base, the J end lost 3 bases, and 9 bases lay between the germline ends. The germline CDR1 and CDR2 sequences are LNHNV and YYDKDF (reference sequence). This CDR3 is 14 amino acids long. Sequenced input: peripheral blood. The V gene is TRBV15, the J gene TRBJ2-5, with D possibly being TRBD1 (5 bases). The TCR originated in a woman aged 18 to 35 who had recovered from COVID-19. This CDR3 is CATSRGDREETQYF. In DNA, the CDR3 is TGTGCCACCAGCAGAGGCGACAGAGAAGAGACCCAGTACTTC.